The 27 T cell receptor beta chains reported below all come from one sample, sequenced in a study of cytomegalovirus exposure and HLA in healthy donors (TCRdb year 2017). Preparation of the library involved the immunoSEQ multiplex PCR assay. For the multiplex PCR, a mixture combining 60 forward primers for TCR Vbeta segments and 13 reverse primers for TCR Jbeta segments was used. TCRdb provides this immuneACCESS table in a form limited to in-frame rearrangements. Some clones are lacking; in checked studies, under half of them reflect an unresolved V gene, and why the rest are absent is not known. Across this sample there are 150,000 to 200,000 clones, with 86% seen only once. The top ten clonotypes cover 1.5% to 2% of the sample. The source material was PBMCs. The receptors come from a woman younger than 35 in good health and CMV-seronegative.

This chain uses TRBV6-1 with TRBJ1-4, with a tentative D call TRBD1 (5 bases). The CDR3 is 15 residues long. The V gene's germline CDR1 is MNHNS and CDR2 SASEGT. Trimming left V 6 bases short and J 5 bases short, with 16 bases between. The CDR3 coding sequence is TGTGCCAGCAGGCCGACCAGGGAACCAAATGAAAAACTGTTTTTT. It encodes CASRPTREPNEKLFF.

In nucleotides, the CDR3 is TGTGCCAGCAGCTTGGGATTGGGGCTAGCGGGAGAACGGACCGGGGAGCTGTTTTTT. Translating gives CASSLGLGLAGERTGELFF. V is TRBV5-6 and J is TRBJ2-2, with TRBD2 identical over 10 bases. V gave up 0 bases and J gave up 5 bases; unmatched junction bases: 13. Germline CDR1 reads SGHDT; CDR2 reads YYEEEE. The CDR3 is 19 residues long. Variable domain in full (rest from reference TRBV5-6 and TRBJ2-2): DAGVTQSPTHLIKTRGQQVTLRCSPKSGHDTVSWYQQALGQGPQFIFQYYEEEERQRGNFPDRFSGHQFPNYSSELNVNALLLGDSALYLCASSLGLGLAGERTGELFFGEGSRLTVL.

The V and J genes are TRBV13 and TRBJ2-3; 8 positions agree with TRBD2. Germline V lookup: CDR1 PRHDT, CDR2 FYEKMQ (reference sequence). The CDR3 totals 16 residues. The V gene end was trimmed by 5 bases and the J gene end by 6 bases; junction bases not matched to a gene: 13. Here the CDR3 DNA reads TGTGCCAGCAGCAGCGGGGGCGCTGCGGGGAGGGATACGCAGTATTTT. Its translation is CASSSGGAAGRDTQYF.

The J gene is TRBJ2-1, the V gene TRBV6-1, with TRBD2 matching 7 bases. CDR3 length equals 16 residues. Germline V gene sequence: CDR1 MNHNS, CDR2 SASEGT. Trimming cost V 4 bases and J 7 bases; bases outside gene matches: 13. Here the CDR3 reads CASSGGGSQIRNEQFF. CDR3 DNA sequence: TGTGCCAGCAGTGGGGGCGGGAGCCAAATTAGAAATGAGCAGTTCTTC.

The J gene is TRBJ2-4, the V gene TRBV11-3, with TRBD1 identical over 7 bases. From germline, CDR1 is SGHNT and CDR2 YENEEA. Losses at the gene ends were 6 bases for V and 3 bases for J; bases not matched to a gene: 5. CDR3 length: 14 amino acids. The CDR3 region is CASSAQGSKNIQYF. The CDR3 nucleotides are TGTGCCAGCAGTGCACAGGGGAGCAAAAACATTCAGTACTTC.

J is TRBJ1-1 and V is TRBV28, with a possible D match to TRBD1 (5 bases). Germline lookup yields CDR1 MDHEN and CDR2 SYDVKM. The V end was cut by 6 bases, the J end by 5 bases, with 10 bases between. CDR3 length equals 12 residues. CDR3 protein: CASRDRGTEAFF. The CDR3 DNA reads as TGTGCCAGCAGAGACAGAGGAACTGAAGCTTTCTTT.

The chain uses TRBV28 and TRBJ1-5, with TRBD1 matching over 9 bases. Germline V gene data show CDR1 as MDHEN and CDR2 as SYDVKM. CDR3 length: 13 residues. The J segment lost 5 bases and the V segment lost 8 bases, leaving 4 bases of the junction unmatched. Here the CDR3 reads CASDRGFDQPQHF. CDR3 sequence (DNA): TGTGCCAGCGACAGGGGGTTTGATCAGCCCCAGCATTTT.

The chain employs TRBV4-2 and TRBJ1-1; possibly TRBD1 for D (5 bases). This CDR3 contains 14 residues. Germline assignment: CDR1 LGHNA and CDR2 YNFKEQ. V lost 4 bases, J lost 4 bases, and 13 bases lay in between. The CDR3 here is CASSPPGGSTEAFF. The CDR3 DNA sequence: TGTGCCAGCAGCCCACCGGGGGGGAGCACTGAAGCTTTCTTT.

The chain couples TRBV28 to TRBJ1-2; 8 bases align to TRBD1. The CDR3 totals 15 residues. Germline CDR1 is MDHEN and CDR2 is SYDVKM. J gave up 3 bases and V 6 bases, and 9 bases lay outside the gene matches. The CDR3 loop is CASSFPGGLDYGYTF. The CDR3 DNA sequence: TGTGCCAGCAGCTTCCCAGGGGGCCTCGACTATGGCTACACCTTC.

V and J are TRBV9 and TRBJ2-5; D unclear. Germline V gene data show CDR1 as SGDLS and CDR2 as YYNGEE. This CDR3 is 11 amino acids long. Trimming left V 3 bases short and J 2 bases short, with 2 bases between. The CDR3 here is CASSAQETQYF. DNA for the CDR3: TGTGCCAGCAGCGCTCAAGAGACCCAGTACTTC. Complete variable domain (other parts from reference TRBV9 and TRBJ2-5): DSGVTQTPKHLITATGQRVTLRCSPRSGDLSVYWYQQSLDQGLQFLIQYYNGEERAKGNILERFSAQQFPDLHSELNLSSLELGDSALYFCASSAQETQYFGPGTRLLVL.

The gene calls are TRBV27 and TRBJ1-2; D is undetermined. V was cut by 7 bases and J by 8 bases, with 14 bases left in between. The germline V gene has CDR1 MNHEY and CDR2 SMNVEV (reference sequence). CDR3 length equals 12 residues. For the CDR3, the DNA is TGTGCCAGCACCAATCCAGGTTCCGGCTACACCTTC. Encoded protein: CASTNPGSGYTF.

This CDR3 reads CASSDPGIQYF. The CDR3 DNA is TGTGCCAGCAGTGACCCGGGCATTCAGTACTTC. The chain is built from TRBV28 and TRBJ2-4; D call uncertain. V shed 5 bases and J shed 9 bases, with 8 bases lying between them. This CDR3 region has 11 residues. Looked up from germline, CDR1 is MDHEN and CDR2 is SYDVKM.

With respect to this clone: One junction end does not reproduce the germline sequence, and a read error may be involved. This chain's CDR3 is CSSRDPGQGYHEQYF. CDR3 coding DNA: TGTTCCAGCAGGGATCCCGGGCAGGGGTACCACGAGCAGTACTTC. The rearrangement links TRBV7-9 to TRBJ2-7, with TRBD1 as a possible D gene (6 bases). This CDR3 region has 15 residues. Germline values: CDR1 SEHNR, CDR2 FQNEAQ (reference sequence).

V is TRBV7-8 and J is TRBJ1-1; TRBD1 is a possible D gene (6 bases). CDR1 and CDR2 from the germline V gene are SGHVS and FQNEAQ. This CDR3 is 17 amino acids long. Trimming removed 5 bases at V and 0 bases at J, with 19 bases between. CDR3 residues: CASSPRQGPPLNTEAFF. In DNA, the CDR3 is TGTGCCAGCAGCCCAAGGCAGGGGCCGCCGTTGAACACTGAAGCTTTCTTT.

The chain joins TRBV20-1 to TRBJ1-2; no firm D call. CDR1 is DFQATT, CDR2 SNEGSKA, per germline (reference sequence). V dropped 6 bases and J dropped 3 bases, with 5 bases sitting between them. The CDR3 runs to 10 residues. CDR3 residues: CSAYYYGYTF. Written as DNA, the CDR3 is TGCAGTGCCTATTACTATGGCTACACCTTC.

V is TRBV11-2 and J is TRBJ2-7, with a possible D match to TRBD2 (5 bases). V gave up 6 bases and J gave up 7 bases, with 16 bases separating them. The germline CDR1 and CDR2 sequences are SGHAT and FQNNGV. CDR3 length: 13 amino acids. The CDR3 is CASRAFGTGEQYF. CDR3 nucleotides: TGTGCCAGCAGAGCGTTCGGTACGGGAGAGCAGTACTTC.

The chain is built from TRBV6-5 and TRBJ2-7; D possibly corresponds to TRBD1 (6 bases). V was shortened by 0 bases and J by 4 bases, with 16 bases between the two germline ends. Germline CDR1 reads MNHEY; CDR2 reads SVGAGI. The CDR3 totals 16 residues. The DNA for the CDR3 is TGTGCCAGCAGTTACTCGATCTTCGGACAGAAGTACGAGCAGTACTTC. It encodes CASSYSIFGQKYEQYF.

The chain links TRBV28 to TRBJ2-7, with 8 nucleotides matching TRBD1. The length of the CDR3 is 13 residues. Germline values: CDR1 MDHEN, CDR2 SYDVKM. J was trimmed by 3 bases and V by 5 bases; bases with no gene match: 3. CDR3 sequence reads: CASSGQGHYEQYF. DNA of the CDR3: TGTGCCAGCAGTGGACAGGGCCACTACGAGCAGTACTTC.

The chain joins TRBV6-4 to TRBJ1-5; no clear D. V dropped 4 bases and J dropped 7 bases, with 17 bases sitting between them. CDR3 length equals 15 residues. Germline CDR1 MRHNA, CDR2 SNTAGT. The CDR3 DNA reads as TGTGCCAGCAGTGTGTCTGCGGGGAATGAACAGCCCCAGCATTTT. Residues: CASSVSAGNEQPQHF.

CDR3 coding DNA: TGTGCCAGCAGTTACTCGATAGAGACTAATGAAAAACTGTTTTTT. Protein sequence: CASSYSIETNEKLFF. This chain uses TRBV6-5 with TRBJ1-4; D not resolved. V lost 0 bases to trimming and J lost 2 bases, with 7 bases between them. The CDR3 contains 15 residues. Germline values: CDR1 MNHEY, CDR2 SVGAGI.

This sequence joins TRBV5-1 and TRBJ2-7; D not resolved. The CDR3 contains 12 residues. V lost 4 bases, J lost 0 bases, and 5 bases lay in between. Germline CDR1 reads SGHRS; CDR2 reads YFSETQ. In DNA, the CDR3 is TGCGCCAGCAGCGCGCCCTCCTACGAGCAGTACTTC. This translates into CASSAPSYEQYF.

The chain carries TRBV21-1 and TRBJ1-5; TRBD1, as called in the table, went unchecked against the DNA. TRBV21-1 is deemed a pseudogene. There are 19 residues in the CDR3. CDR3: CASSKGGTGGRHSNQPQHF. DNA of the CDR3: TGTGCCAGCAGCAAAGGAGGGACAGGGGGTCGCCATAGCAATCAGCCCCAGCATTTT.

This chain uses TRBV19 with TRBJ2-3, with 11 bases lining up with TRBD1. The CDR3 is 15 amino acids. Germline trimming cut 4 bases from V and 3 bases from J; bases unmatched to any gene: 3. Germline V gene data show CDR1 as LNHDA and CDR2 as SQIVND (reference sequence). Here the CDR3 reads CASSTRDRGTDTQYF. The CDR3 DNA follows: TGTGCCAGTAGTACCCGGGACAGGGGGACAGATACGCAGTATTTT.

This clone came up a few times. The chain couples TRBV28 to TRBJ2-3; 9 nucleotides align to TRBD1. The V gene's germline CDR1 is MDHEN and CDR2 SYDVKM. The CDR3 is 13 amino acids. With 4 bases clipped from V and 7 bases from J, the junction kept 3 bases outside the gene matches. The CDR3 protein is CASSYGQGNTQYF. CDR3 bases: TGTGCCAGCAGTTATGGACAGGGGAATACGCAGTATTTT. Drawing the rest from reference TRBV28 and TRBJ2-3, the complete variable domain is DVKVTQSSRYLVKRTGEKVFLECVQDMDHENMFWYRQDPGLGLRLIYFSYDVKMKEKGDIPEGYSVSREKKERFSLILESASTNQTSMYLCASSYGQGNTQYFGPGTRLTVL.

This chain connects TRBV6-4 to TRBJ2-7; 8 bases line up with TRBD1. The length of the CDR3 is 12 residues. The junction had 5 bases not matched to a gene; V was cut back by 7 bases and J by 6 bases. Germline-derived CDR1 and CDR2 are MRHNA and SNTAGT. The chain's CDR3 is CASTGQGAEQYF. Written as DNA, the CDR3 is TGTGCCAGCACCGGACAGGGAGCCGAGCAGTACTTC.

This clone came up once. This chain links TRBV2 with TRBJ2-7; possible D gene TRBD2, 5 bases. There are 16 residues in the CDR3. The V and J ends lost 0 bases and 3 bases respectively, with 15 bases between them. Germline CDR1 is SNHLY and CDR2 is FYNNEI. The chain's CDR3 is CASSEAPPGTRYEQYF. In DNA form, the CDR3 reads TGTGCCAGCAGTGAAGCGCCTCCGGGAACTCGCTACGAGCAGTACTTC.

The V call is TRBV7-9, the J call TRBJ2-7; D perhaps matches TRBD2 (5 bases). Germline loops: CDR1 SEHNR, CDR2 FQNEAQ (reference sequence). This CDR3 is 15 amino acids long. Deletions cut 4 bases from V and 7 bases from J, with 20 bases between. As DNA, the CDR3 is TGTGCCAGCAGCTCCCCCGGACTGCCTACGACGGAGCAGTACTTC. Translating gives CASSSPGLPTTEQYF.